Listed here are 26 T cell receptor beta chains from one sample, sequenced in a study of CD8 T cells in Susac syndrome. RNA was extracted with the RNeasy kit, and a quantity of roughly 0.5 to 1 ug was reverse transcribed using random hexamers. TCRdb re-derived calls from the immunoSEQ multiplex PCR reads in MiXCR, one entry per CDR3 protein. The sample has about 190,000 distinct CDR3 sequences, 90% to 95% seen once. The sequencing input was CD4+ T cells from PBMCs. The source of these receptors is a human donor in good health.

This clonotype is a singleton in its sample. V usage is TRBV20-1 and J usage is TRBJ2-1; 8 positions match TRBD2. The CDR3 runs to 16 residues. The germline CDR1 and CDR2 sequences are DFQATT and SNEGSKA (reference sequence). Germline trimming cut 6 bases from V and 4 bases from J; bases unmatched to any gene: 14. This CDR3 is CSARNAAGGPYNEQFF. Here the CDR3 DNA reads TGCAGTGCCCGCAATGCTGCGGGGGGACCTTACAATGAGCAGTTCTTC.

The chain has TRBV3-1 and TRBJ2-7, with 7 bases lining up with TRBD1. V lost 1 base to trimming and J lost 3 bases; unmatched junction nucleotides: 3. CDR3 length: 14 amino acids. Germline V gene lookup returns CDR1 LGHDT and CDR2 YNNKEL (reference sequence). The CDR3 loop reads CASSQVRDSYEQYF. Written as DNA, the CDR3 is TGTGCCAGCAGCCAAGTACGGGACAGCTACGAGCAGTACTTC.

This clonotype was seen just once. This chain links TRBV29-1 with TRBJ2-1; TRBD2 matches at 15 bases. With 6 bases clipped from V and 10 bases from J, the junction kept 10 bases outside the gene matches. Germline lookup yields CDR1 SQVTM and CDR2 ANQGSEA. This CDR3 spans 15 amino acids. In DNA, the CDR3 is TGCAGCGTATCCAAACCGGGACTAGCGGGGGGAGAGCAGTTCTTC. Encoded protein: CSVSKPGLAGGEQFF.

Only one count was recorded for this clonotype. The CDR3 protein is CASSIVDSPAEAFF. CDR3 DNA: TGCGCCAGCAGCATCGTCGACAGTCCCGCTGAAGCTTTCTTT. The chain links TRBV5-1 to TRBJ1-1; TRBD1 might be the D (5 bases). Germline CDR1 SGHRS, CDR2 YFSETQ. Trimming took 4 bases from V and 6 from J, leaving 16 bases between them. CDR3 length: 14 residues. Full variable domain (remainder filled in from reference TRBV5-1 and TRBJ1-1): KAGVTQTPRYLIKTRGQQVTLSCSPISGHRSVSWYQQTPGQGLQFLFEYFSETQRNKGNFPGRFSGRQFSNSRSEMNVSTLELGDSALYLCASSIVDSPAEAFFGQGTRLTVV.

V gene TRBV7-9 combines with J gene TRBJ2-3, with 8 bases aligning to TRBD1. J lost 2 bases, V lost 2 bases, and 3 bases had no gene match. Germline values: CDR1 SEHNR, CDR2 FQNEAQ (reference sequence). This CDR3 has 15 residues. The DNA of the CDR3 is TGTGCCAGCAGCTTATGGACAGGGCACACAGATACGCAGTATTTT. This sequence encodes CASSLWTGHTDTQYF.

V usage is TRBV7-2 and J usage is TRBJ2-5; D gene unclear. The CDR3 has 13 residues. Trimming left V 6 bases short and J 4 bases short, with 12 bases between. Germline V gives CDR1 SGHTA, CDR2 FQGNSA. The CDR3 sequence is CASSWGFAETQYF. DNA for the CDR3: TGTGCCAGCAGTTGGGGTTTTGCAGAGACCCAGTACTTC.

The chain links TRBV5-1 to TRBJ1-1; no definite D call. The CDR3 is 14 amino acids. Germline-derived CDR1 and CDR2 are SGHRS and YFSETQ. The ends were cut back, 5 bases at V and 1 base at J, with 12 bases in the middle. CDR3 loop: CASSPVWGNTEAFF. DNA for the CDR3: TGCGCCAGCAGTCCCGTCTGGGGGAACACTGAAGCTTTCTTT.

The chain combines TRBV7-2 with TRBJ2-1, with D possibly TRBD2 on 7 matching bases. Trimming pared 0 bases from V and 10 bases from J, leaving 16 bases between. The V gene's germline CDR1 is SGHTA and CDR2 FQGNSA. CDR3 length equals 15 residues. The DNA of the CDR3 is TGTGCCAGCAGCTTAGCGGGCGGGGGCCATAACGAGCAGTTCTTC. This encodes CASSLAGGGHNEQFF.

The chain is built from TRBV5-1 and TRBJ1-1; D remains unclear. This CDR3 region has 14 residues. Trimming took off 0 bases at V and 0 bases at J, with 6 bases between the two ends. CDR1 is SGHRS, CDR2 YFSETQ, per germline. The CDR3 reads CASSLGWMNTEAFF. CDR3 sequence (DNA): TGCGCCAGCAGCTTGGGGTGGATGAACACTGAAGCTTTCTTT.

The chain carries TRBV7-2 and TRBJ2-7; D gene ambiguous. In germline, CDR1 is SGHTA, CDR2 FQGNSA. V lost 1 base, J lost 0 bases, and 7 bases lay in between. The CDR3 extends over 14 amino acids. DNA for the CDR3: TGTGCCAGCAGCTTAGTCCGGTTCTCCTACGAGCAGTACTTC. Its translation: CASSLVRFSYEQYF.

The rearrangement links TRBV20-1 to TRBJ1-5, with 7 nucleotides matching TRBD1. The CDR3 totals 14 residues. CDR1 is DFQATT, CDR2 SNEGSKA, per germline (reference sequence). Trimming removed 4 bases from V and 5 bases from J; junction bases left unmatched: 8. As DNA, the CDR3 is TGCAGTGCTAAACCCGCAGGGGGGTATCAGCCCCAGCATTTT. Translation: CSAKPAGGYQPQHF.

The chain uses TRBV28 and TRBJ2-5; 10 nucleotides line up with TRBD2. CDR3 length equals 17 residues. Losses at the gene ends were 0 bases for V and 2 bases for J; bases not matched to a gene: 6. The germline gives CDR1 MDHEN, CDR2 SYDVKM. The CDR3 sequence: CASSLWLLAGEQETQYF. The DNA for the CDR3 is TGTGCCAGCAGTTTATGGTTGCTAGCGGGGGAGCAAGAGACCCAGTACTTC.

The chain links TRBV6-1 to TRBJ2-1; TRBD2 agrees at 10 bases. Germline V lookup: CDR1 MNHNS, CDR2 SASEGT. Germline trimming cut 10 bases from V and 9 bases from J; bases unmatched to any gene: 9. The CDR3 contains 13 residues. The CDR3 DNA sequence: TGTGCCACCAGAGAGCGGGGGGGCCCTGAGCAGTTCTTC. Encoded protein: CATRERGGPEQFF.

This clonotype was seen a few times. The V call is TRBV20-1, the J call TRBJ2-5, with no clear D. The CDR3 runs 13 residues. Trimming cost V 4 bases and J 4 bases, with 13 bases left between them. Germline CDR1 is DFQATT and CDR2 is SNEGSKA (reference sequence). The CDR3 loop reads CSAKWHVRETQYF. The DNA of the CDR3 is TGCAGTGCTAAGTGGCACGTTAGAGAGACCCAGTACTTC.

The chain links TRBV6-5 to TRBJ1-1; 7 nucleotides line up with TRBD1. The V segment lost 2 bases and the J segment 5 bases; nucleotides outside the gene matches: 11. CDR1 is MNHEY and CDR2 is SVGAGI in the germline V gene. The CDR3 spans 16 residues. The CDR3 nucleotides are TGTGCCAGCAGTTACCGACAGGGCGTAACTGGGACTGAAGCTTTCTTT. Translation gives CASSYRQGVTGTEAFF.

V gene TRBV9 combines with J gene TRBJ2-3; the D gene is possibly TRBD2 (6 bases). The ends were cut back, 0 bases at V and 4 bases at J, with 18 bases in the middle. The germline V gene encodes CDR1 SGDLS and CDR2 YYNGEE. This CDR3 contains 17 residues. The chain's CDR3 is CASSVGVSTSGADTQYF. The CDR3 DNA is TGTGCCAGCAGCGTAGGGGTTTCCACGTCGGGGGCAGATACGCAGTATTTT.

This clonotype was observed a single time. The chain carries TRBV28 and TRBJ2-3, with a weak D call TRBD2 (5 bases). V was cut by 3 bases and J by 1 base, with 14 bases left in between. Germline V gene data show CDR1 as MDHEN and CDR2 as SYDVKM. The CDR3 is 16 amino acids. Here the CDR3 DNA reads TGTGCCAGCAGTTTCAACAGCCCCGGGGGCACAGATACGCAGTATTTT. It specifies CASSFNSPGGTDTQYF.

This sequence joins TRBV5-1 and TRBJ2-7, with 7 bases that match TRBD1. In germline, CDR1 is SGHRS, CDR2 YFSETQ. The CDR3 length is 15 residues. J was trimmed by 2 bases and V by 0 bases; bases with no gene match: 5. CDR3 nucleotide sequence: TGCGCCAGCAGCTTGGGAGGACAGGTTCCCTACGAGCAGTACTTC. Translated, it gives CASSLGGQVPYEQYF.

V is TRBV28 and J is TRBJ1-5; TRBD1 matches at 12 bases. After removal of 3 bases from V and 6 bases from J, the junction contained 3 bases not matched to a gene. Germline CDR1 MDHEN, CDR2 SYDVKM. CDR3 length: 15 amino acids. The CDR3 loop is CASSLGQGAVQPQHF. The CDR3 DNA sequence: TGTGCCAGCAGTTTGGGACAGGGGGCGGTTCAGCCCCAGCATTTT.

The rearrangement uses TRBV2 and TRBJ2-4, with D possibly TRBD2 on 6 matching bases. CDR3 size: 15 residues. Germline V gene data show CDR1 as SNHLY and CDR2 as FYNNEI. V was pared by 6 bases and J by 1 base, with 13 bases between. The CDR3 protein is CASSPAGPAKNIQYF. CDR3 coding DNA: TGTGCCAGCAGCCCGGCGGGGCCGGCCAAAAACATTCAGTACTTC.

V usage is TRBV12-3 or TRBV12-4 and J usage is TRBJ1-5, with D unresolved. The CDR3 covers 14 residues. Trimming left V 2 bases short and J 5 bases short, with 10 bases between. The CDR3 is CASSLSRTDQPQHF. In nucleotides, the CDR3 is TGTGCCAGCAGTTTAAGCCGGACTGATCAGCCCCAGCATTTT.

Of note for this clonotype: A junction end diverges from the germline sequence, so it may reflect a read error. V usage is TRBV4-1 and J usage is TRBJ1-6; D is possibly TRBD1 (5 bases). This CDR3 has 21 residues. The germline V gene encodes CDR1 MGHRA and CDR2 YSYEKL. CDR3 in amino acids: CASSHLTPGPGHSSYNSPLHF. The CDR3 DNA sequence: TGCGCCAGCAGCCACCTCACCCCGGGACCCGGGCACAGCTCCTATAATTCCCCCCTCCACTTT.

The J gene is TRBJ2-1, the V gene TRBV6-2 or TRBV6-3, with D possibly matching TRBD2 (6 bases). CDR1 is MNHEY, CDR2 SVGEGT, per germline. V lost 2 bases, J lost 0 bases, and 11 bases lay in between. The CDR3 contains 16 residues. This chain's CDR3 is CASSYPGGNSYNEQFF. CDR3 DNA sequence: TGTGCCAGCAGTTACCCAGGCGGGAACTCCTACAATGAGCAGTTCTTC.

V usage is TRBV5-1 and J usage is TRBJ1-1, with D unresolved. The V gene's germline CDR1 is SGHRS and CDR2 YFSETQ. Deletions cut 0 bases from V and 0 bases from J, with 6 bases between. The CDR3 is 14 amino acids. CDR3 loop: CASSLDSLNTEAFF. The CDR3 region has the DNA TGCGCCAGCAGCTTGGACAGCCTGAACACTGAAGCTTTCTTT.

The rearrangement links TRBV6-5 to TRBJ2-1, with D perhaps being TRBD1 or TRBD2 (5 bases each). V shed 4 bases and J shed 5 bases, with 18 bases lying between them. CDR3 length: 16 amino acids. CDR1 is MNHEY, CDR2 SVGAGI, per germline. The CDR3 DNA follows: TGTGCCAGCAGTTCCTGGGGCTACGGGACGGACAATGAGCAGTTCTTC. It specifies CASSSWGYGTDNEQFF.

V usage is TRBV4-3 and J usage is TRBJ2-2, with 8 bases matching TRBD1. This CDR3 has 15 residues. The V gene end was trimmed by 4 bases and the J gene end by 4 bases; junction bases not matched to a gene: 5. From germline, CDR1 is LGHNA and CDR2 YSLEER. As DNA, the CDR3 is TGCGCCAGCAGCCTCGGGACAGGAAGCACCGGGGAGCTGTTTTTT. It encodes CASSLGTGSTGELFF.